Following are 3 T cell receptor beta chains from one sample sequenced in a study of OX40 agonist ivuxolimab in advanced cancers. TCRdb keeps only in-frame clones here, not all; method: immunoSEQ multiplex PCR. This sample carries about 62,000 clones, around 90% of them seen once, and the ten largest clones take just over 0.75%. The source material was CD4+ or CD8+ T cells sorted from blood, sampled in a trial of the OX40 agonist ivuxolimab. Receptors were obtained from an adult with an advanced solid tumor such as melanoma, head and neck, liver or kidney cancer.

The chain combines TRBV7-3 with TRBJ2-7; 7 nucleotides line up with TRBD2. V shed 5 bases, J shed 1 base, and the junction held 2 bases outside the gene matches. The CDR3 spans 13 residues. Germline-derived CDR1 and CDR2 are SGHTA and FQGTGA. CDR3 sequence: CASSRGGSYEQYF. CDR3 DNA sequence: TGTGCCAGCAGCCGCGGGGGTTCCTACGAGCAGTACTTC.

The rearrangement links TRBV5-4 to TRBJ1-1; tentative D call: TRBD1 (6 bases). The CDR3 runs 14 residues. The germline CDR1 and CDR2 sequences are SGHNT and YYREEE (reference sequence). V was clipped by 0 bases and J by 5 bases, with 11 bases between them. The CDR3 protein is CASSLGGGRTEAFF. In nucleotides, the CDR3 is TGTGCCAGCAGCTTGGGAGGGGGGAGGACTGAAGCTTTCTTT.

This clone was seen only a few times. CDR3 protein: CASSPLRDTEAFF. CDR3 nucleotide sequence: TGTGCCAGCTCACCACTTAGGGACACTGAAGCTTTCTTT. This chain links TRBV18 with TRBJ1-1, with no clear D. V lost 1 base to trimming and J lost 3 bases, with 6 bases between them. The CDR3 spans 13 residues. Germline loops: CDR1 KGHSH, CDR2 LQKENI.